This is a list of T cell receptor beta chains from one sample in a study of Ad26.COV2.S vaccination and SARS-CoV-2 variants. Some clones are missing from TCRdb's copy, which holds only in-frame ones; the method was immunoSEQ multiplex PCR. The sample consists of 500,000 or so clones, roughly 87% of them appearing once. The sequencing here drew on peripheral blood, taken in a trial of Ad26.COV2.S vaccine versus placebo. All receptors derive from a person between 18 and 60 years old who received the Ad26.COV2.S COVID-19 vaccine or a placebo. Each CDR3 is given with its conserved first and last residue. Fields, in order: CDR3 DNA, CDR3 protein, clone size, D gene, J gene, V gene. D genes are given only for firm matches. Part of the rows lack a size; the others show once, few, many or a class for expanded clones.

TGTGCCAGCAGGGGAGACATTTACGAGCAGTACTTC,CASRGDIYEQYF,.,.,TRBJ2-7,TRBV12-3/TRBV12-4
TGTGCCATCAGCGACCAGAACACCGGGGAGCTGTTTTTT,CAISDQNTGELFF,.,.,TRBJ2-2,TRBV10-3
TGTGCCAGCAGCTCCCGGACGTTTAGACAGGGGCGCTATGGCTACACCTTC,CASSSRTFRQGRYGYTF,few,TRBD1,TRBJ1-2,TRBV9
TGTGCCAGCAGCTTAAGGGACAGTGATACGCAGTATTTT,CASSLRDSDTQYF,.,TRBD1,TRBJ2-3,TRBV7-3
TGTGCCAGCAGCCGGGTAGCGGGGGGGCAGTACTACGAGCAGTACTTC,CASSRVAGGQYYEQYF,.,TRBD2,TRBJ2-7,TRBV7-2
TGCGCCAGCAGCTCAGGACTAGCGGAATACGAGCAGTACTTC,CASSSGLAEYEQYF,.,TRBD2,TRBJ2-7,TRBV5-1
TGCGCCAGCAGCAAAGCTAGCGGGAGCACAGATACGCAGTATTTT,CASSKASGSTDTQYF,.,TRBD2,TRBJ2-3,TRBV5-1
TGCGCCAGCAGCTTGGTGTCAGGGCGAAGTGGAAACACCATATATTTT,CASSLVSGRSGNTIYF,.,.,TRBJ1-3,TRBV5-1
TGTGCCAGCAGTGAAGACGGGGGGCAGTACGAGCAGTACTTC,CASSEDGGQYEQYF,few,.,TRBJ2-7,TRBV2
TGTGCCATCAGTTCTGAGCGCGGGACTAGGGATACGCAGTATTTT,CAISSERGTRDTQYF,.,TRBD2,TRBJ2-3,TRBV10-3
TGTGCCAGCTCAGTCTCAGTGGCTGGGGCCAACGTCCTGACTTTC,CASSVSVAGANVLTF,.,.,TRBJ2-6,TRBV7-2
TGTGCCAGCAGCCCAGTCATTGGGGGAGCTTCACCCCTCCACTTT,CASSPVIGGASPLHF,.,.,TRBJ1-6,TRBV7-2
TGTGCCAGCAGCTTCTTAACCACAGCGGGCCATTACAATGAGCAGTTCTTC,CASSFLTTAGHYNEQFF,.,.,TRBJ2-1,TRBV5-6
TGTGCCAGCAGTTGGTTTATGGAGACCCAGTACTTC,CASSWFMETQYF,.,.,TRBJ2-5,TRBV2
TGTGCCAGCAGCGACGCGGGGGGATACGAGCAGTACTTC,CASSDAGGYEQYF,.,TRBD2,TRBJ2-7,TRBV2